The 12 T cell receptor beta chains below come from one sample, sequenced in a study of regulatory T cells in long-lasting Graves disease. Time point reported: persistent/refractory GD, antithyroid drugs over 5 years with positive TRAb. RNA from PBMCs was the source of the TCR library. In building TCR beta libraries, iRepertoire HTBI primers were used together with Arm-PCR of CDR3 regions. TCRdb reanalysed the multiplex PCR reads using MiXCR and keeps one entry per CDR3 protein. There are 300,000 to 350,000 distinct CDR3 sequences in the sample; around 19% occur only once, and less than 35% lies in the top ten. The sample was peripheral blood mononuclear cells (PBMCs), taken when the disease was refractory, from a patient treated with antithyroid drugs. These receptors were collected from a female donor with Graves disease.

On this clonotype: It may be a read error: a sequence one base away is much more abundant. This sequence joins TRBV2 and TRBJ2-7; 14 bases fit TRBD2. V trimming: 7 bases; J trimming: 6 bases; junction bases outside the gene matches: 5. CDR3 length equals 14 residues. The germline V gene has CDR1 SNHLY and CDR2 FYNNEI. The chain's CDR3 is CASTKGLAGGEQYF. In nucleotides, the CDR3 is TGTGCCAGCACCAAAGGACTAGCGGGGGGCGAGCAGTACTTC.

The rearrangement uses TRBV18 and TRBJ2-7; 7 bases agree with TRBD1. V gave up 0 bases and J gave up 5 bases; unmatched junction bases: 10. Germline loops: CDR1 KGHSH, CDR2 LQKENI. The CDR3 is 16 residues long. DNA of the CDR3: TGTGCCAGCTCACCACCGACAGGGATCCGTGTCCACGAGCAGTACTTC. It translates to CASSPPTGIRVHEQYF.

This clonotype was detected ten times or more. The chain joins TRBV7-9 to TRBJ2-7; no firm D call. V was cut by 2 bases and J by 3 bases, with 5 bases left in between. Germline V gene lookup returns CDR1 SEHNR and CDR2 FQNEAQ (reference sequence). The CDR3 consists of 12 residues. The CDR3 protein is CASSLQNYEQYF. CDR3 DNA sequence: TGTGCCAGCAGCTTACAGAACTACGAGCAGTACTTC.

This clonotype was observed many times. The junction departs from germline at one end; a sequencing error may be responsible. The chain couples TRBV6-1 to TRBJ1-1; D is undetermined. From germline, CDR1 is MNHNS and CDR2 SASEGT. This CDR3 comprises 10 residues. Written as DNA, the CDR3 is TGTGCCAGCAGTGAGCTTCAGGCGCTATTT. Protein sequence: CASSELQALF.

This clonotype was counted at least ten times. The CDR3 spells CASSLEGVHAYGYTF. The CDR3 bases are TGTGCCAGCAGTTTGGAGGGGGTCCACGCCTATGGCTACACCTTC. The chain carries TRBV28 and TRBJ1-2; TRBD1 might be the D (6 bases). The CDR3 has 15 amino acids. The germline CDR1 and CDR2 sequences are MDHEN and SYDVKM. V shed 3 bases and J shed 4 bases, with 15 bases lying between them.

This clonotype appeared a few times. The genes are TRBV7-9 and TRBJ2-7; D gene unclear. V lost 4 bases and J 2 bases, leaving 6 bases between the germline ends. This CDR3 region has 12 residues. Germline V CDR1 and CDR2: SEHNR, FQNEAQ (reference sequence). CDR3 DNA sequence: TGTGCCAGCAGCTCCAGTCCCTACGAGCAGTACTTC. It codes for CASSSSPYEQYF.

In this sample, this clonotype turned up a few times. The chain recombines TRBV5-1 with TRBJ1-2, with 11 bases identical to TRBD1. The trim removed 5 bases at V and 3 bases at J, leaving 3 bases unmatched. The CDR3 contains 14 residues. Germline values: CDR1 SGHRS, CDR2 YFSETQ. This CDR3 reads CASRSGQGDYGYTF. The CDR3 coding sequence is TGCGCCAGCAGGTCGGGACAGGGGGACTATGGCTACACCTTC.

The chain joins TRBV7-9 to TRBJ1-2, with D perhaps TRBD1 (5 bases). Germline values: CDR1 SEHNR, CDR2 FQNEAQ (reference sequence). This CDR3 spans 16 amino acids. The ends were cut back, 2 bases at V and 7 bases at J, with 20 bases in the middle. The CDR3 DNA reads as TGTGCCAGCAGCTTACTGACGGGACGGGGGTTTGGTGGCTACACCTTC. Translation gives CASSLLTGRGFGGYTF.

This clonotype was recorded many times. The chain uses TRBV2 and TRBJ1-1, with D maybe TRBD1 (5 bases). The CDR3 consists of 13 residues. Germline lookup yields CDR1 SNHLY and CDR2 FYNNEI. V dropped 6 bases and J dropped 1 base, with 9 bases sitting between them. The CDR3 DNA sequence: TGTGCCAGCAGCCGCGGACAGAACACTGAAGCTTTCTTT. Translated: CASSRGQNTEAFF.

This clonotype was seen a handful of times. V is TRBV24-1 and J is TRBJ1-1; D remains ambiguous. Germline V gives CDR1 KGHDR, CDR2 SFDVKD. This CDR3 is 13 amino acids long. The V end was cut by 5 bases, the J end by 4 bases, with 10 bases between. Here the CDR3 reads CATSVRGGTEAFF. In DNA form, the CDR3 reads TGTGCCACCAGTGTGCGGGGTGGCACTGAAGCTTTCTTT.

This clonotype was picked up a small number of times. A much more abundant neighbour one base away suggests this may be a read error. The V and J genes are TRBV2 and TRBJ2-7; 9 bases align to TRBD2. CDR3 length: 16 residues. Germline lookup yields CDR1 SNHLY and CDR2 FYNNEI. Trimming took 8 bases from V and 6 from J; bases not matched to a gene: 17. The CDR3 DNA reads as TGTGCCAGCCACGGAAGTTGGCGGGAGGGCCGGTGCGAGCAGTACTTC. Amino acids: CASHGSWREGRCEQYF.

A few counts support this clonotype. The genes are TRBV5-1 and TRBJ1-1; 8 bases fit TRBD1. V lost 5 bases and J lost 1; bases outside the gene matches: 1. Germline CDR1 SGHRS, CDR2 YFSETQ. The CDR3 contains 13 residues. The CDR3 here is CASRGQENTEAFF. The CDR3 DNA reads TGCGCCAGCAGGGGACAGGAGAACACTGAAGCTTTCTTT.